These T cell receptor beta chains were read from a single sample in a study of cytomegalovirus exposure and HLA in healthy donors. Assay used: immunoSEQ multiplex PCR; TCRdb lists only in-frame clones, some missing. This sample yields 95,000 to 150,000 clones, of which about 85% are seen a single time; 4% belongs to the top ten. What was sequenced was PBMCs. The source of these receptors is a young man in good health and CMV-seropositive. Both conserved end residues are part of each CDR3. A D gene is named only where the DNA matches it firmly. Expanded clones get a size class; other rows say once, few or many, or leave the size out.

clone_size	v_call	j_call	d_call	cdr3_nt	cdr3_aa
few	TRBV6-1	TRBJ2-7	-	TGTGCCAGCAGTGAAGGCGCTAGCTACGAGCAGTACTTC	CASSEGASYEQYF
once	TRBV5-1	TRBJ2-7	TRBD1	TGCGCCAGCAGCCCGGACCCCGACAGGGTTCACGAGCAGTACTTC	CASSPDPDRVHEQYF
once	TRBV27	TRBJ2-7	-	TGTGCCACACGCAAGGGGGGGCCTCCCGGCGAGCAGTACTTC	CATRKGGPPGEQYF
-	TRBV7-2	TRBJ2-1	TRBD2	TGTGCCAGCAGCTTAGCGGTCGGACTAGGGACCTACAATGAGCAGTTCTTC	CASSLAVGLGTYNEQFF
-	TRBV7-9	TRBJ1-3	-	TGTGCCACGCAGACTTACTCTGGAAACACCATATATTTT	CATQTYSGNTIYF
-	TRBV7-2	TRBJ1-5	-	TGTGCCAGCAGCTTAGCGAGGGAGGGCCAGCCCCAGCATTTT	CASSLAREGQPQHF
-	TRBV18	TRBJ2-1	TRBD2	TGTGCCAGCTCAGACTCTAGCGGGAGTCCCAATGAGCAGTTCTTC	CASSDSSGSPNEQFF
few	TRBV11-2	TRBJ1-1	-	TGTGCCAGCAGCTACAGTGCAAAGAACACTGAAGCTTTCTTT	CASSYSAKNTEAFF
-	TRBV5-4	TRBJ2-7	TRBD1	TGTGCCAGCAGCTTGGCTCAGGGGGCGGACGAGCAGTACTTC	CASSLAQGADEQYF
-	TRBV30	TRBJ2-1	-	TGTGCCTGGAGTGTATTGGGGGGAAAGTTCTTC	CAWSVLGGKFF
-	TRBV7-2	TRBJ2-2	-	TGTGCCAGCAGCTTAGCGCCAGGGGCGAACACCGGGGAGCTGTTTTTT	CASSLAPGANTGELFF
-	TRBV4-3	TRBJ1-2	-	TGCGCCAGCAGCCAAGTCCCAGACTATGAAGGCTACACCTTC	CASSQVPDYEGYTF
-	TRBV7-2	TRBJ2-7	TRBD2	TGTGCCAGCAGCTCCGGACTAGCGGGGTCTTACGAGCAGTACTTC	CASSSGLAGSYEQYF
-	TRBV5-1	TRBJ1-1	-	TGCGCCAGCAGCTTGAAGGGAGTGGAGACTGAAGCTTTCTTT	CASSLKGVETEAFF
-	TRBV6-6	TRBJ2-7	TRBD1	TGTGCCAGCAGAAATATCGGGACAGGGCGCCGTGAGCAGTACTTC	CASRNIGTGRREQYF
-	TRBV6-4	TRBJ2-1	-	TGTGCCAGCGCGTCGGGCAATGAGCAGTTCTTC	CASASGNEQFF
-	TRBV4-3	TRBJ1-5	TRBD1	TGCGCCAGCAGCCAAGAGGACAGGGGCAATCAGCCCCAGCATTTT	CASSQEDRGNQPQHF
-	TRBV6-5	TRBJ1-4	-	TGTGCCAGCAGCCGTAGAGGACAATCCTTTGAAAAACTGTTTTTT	CASSRRGQSFEKLFF
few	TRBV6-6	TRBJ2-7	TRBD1	TGTGCCAGCAGCTGGGACAGAGTCGACGAGCAGTACTTC	CASSWDRVDEQYF
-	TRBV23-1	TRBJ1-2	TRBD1	TGCGCCAGCAGATGGGACAGGGACGATCGGGGCTATGGCTACACCTTC	CASRWDRDDRGYGYTF
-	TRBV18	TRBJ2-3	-	TGTGCCAGCTCACCGCTAGCAGGGGCCACAGATACGCAGTATTTT	CASSPLAGATDTQYF
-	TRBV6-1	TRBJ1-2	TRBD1	TGTGCCAGCAGTACGACAGGGGGAGGCTACACCTTC	CASSTTGGGYTF
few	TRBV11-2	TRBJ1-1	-	TGTGCCAGCAGCCAGGCCTCTGAAGCTTTCTTT	CASSQASEAFF
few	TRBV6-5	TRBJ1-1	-	TGTGCCAGCAGTGAGACGGCGGAAGGAACTGAAGCTTTCTTT	CASSETAEGTEAFF
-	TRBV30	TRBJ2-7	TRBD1	TGTGCCTGCGGACAGGGCGAAGCATACGAGCAGTACTTC	CACGQGEAYEQYF
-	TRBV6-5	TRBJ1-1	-	TGTGCCAGCAGTCCCCGTTTTTGGGGGGACGCTGAAGCTTTCTTT	CASSPRFWGDAEAFF
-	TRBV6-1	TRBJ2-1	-	TGTGCCAGCAGTGAATTGGCCCCAGGGATGGAGCAGTTCTTC	CASSELAPGMEQFF
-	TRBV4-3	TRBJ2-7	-	TGCGCCAGCAGCCAAATCGCGGGATCTTCCTACGAGCAGTACTTC	CASSQIAGSSYEQYF
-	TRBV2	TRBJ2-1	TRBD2	TGTGCCAGCAGTGACGGTGGGCGACTAGCACTTGTAAATGAGCAGTTCTTC	CASSDGGRLALVNEQFF
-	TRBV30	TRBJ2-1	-	TGTGCCTGGAGTGACAGGGCGAAGCACTTATTCTACAATGAGCAGTTCTTC	CAWSDRAKHLFYNEQFF
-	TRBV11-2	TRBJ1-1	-	TGTGCCAGCAGCTTCGACAGAGACACTGAAGCTTTCTTT	CASSFDRDTEAFF
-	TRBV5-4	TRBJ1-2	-	TGTGCCAGCAGCACCCCTAATGCAGGGTTCGGCTACACCTTC	CASSTPNAGFGYTF
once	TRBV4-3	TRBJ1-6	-	TGCGCCAGCAGCCAAGATCGCCTTTTTCAGGGTTCACCCCTCCACTTT	CASSQDRLFQGSPLHF
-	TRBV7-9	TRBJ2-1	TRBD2	TGTGCCAGCAGCTTAGTGTCTAGCGGGGGTCCCAATGAGCAGTTCTTC	CASSLVSSGGPNEQFF
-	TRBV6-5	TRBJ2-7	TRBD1	TGTGCCAGCAGACCAACTATTGGACAGGCTTACGAGCAGTACTTC	CASRPTIGQAYEQYF
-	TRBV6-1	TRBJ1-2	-	TGTGCCAGCATGTGGCCGAGGGGCTACACCTTC	CASMWPRGYTF
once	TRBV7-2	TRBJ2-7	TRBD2	TGTGCCAGCAGCGTACATAGCGGGACTCCCTACGAGCAGTACTTC	CASSVHSGTPYEQYF
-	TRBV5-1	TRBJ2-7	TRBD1	TGCGCCAGCAGCTCCGAGCCAGGGACAGAGGAAGGCGAGCAGTACTTC	CASSSEPGTEEGEQYF
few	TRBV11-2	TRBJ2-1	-	TGTGCCAGCAGCTTCGAACGGGTAAACAATGAGCAGTTCTTC	CASSFERVNNEQFF
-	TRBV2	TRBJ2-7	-	TGTGCCAGCAGTGAGGGGGGGCTCCCAGGTTGGGCCGGGCAGTACTTC	CASSEGGLPGWAGQYF
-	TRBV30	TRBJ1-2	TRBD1	TGTGCCTCGGGACAGGGTTATGGCTACACCTTC	CASGQGYGYTF
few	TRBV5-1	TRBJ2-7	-	TGCGCCAGCAGCTTGGGGGCGTCCTACGAGCAGTACTTC	CASSLGASYEQYF
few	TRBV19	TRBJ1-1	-	TGTGCCAGTAGTATTTCAGGGCACCCGCTGAGGACTGAAGCTTTCTTT	CASSISGHPLRTEAFF
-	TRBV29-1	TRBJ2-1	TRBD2	TGCAGCGTCCGCGGGACTAGCGGGAGTTCGTACAATGAGCAGTTCTTC	CSVRGTSGSSYNEQFF
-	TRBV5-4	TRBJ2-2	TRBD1	TGTGCCAGCAGCTTGGGGACCAGGGGGCACGACACCGGGGAGCTGTTTTTT	CASSLGTRGHDTGELFF
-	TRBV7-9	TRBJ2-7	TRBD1	TGTTCCAGCACCCGCGCCGGGACAGGGGCCAGATACGAGCAGTACTTC	CSSTRAGTGARYEQYF
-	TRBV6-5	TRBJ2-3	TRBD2	TGTGCCAGCAGTTTCGGGACTAGCGGGGGTACAAATACGCAGTATTTT	CASSFGTSGGTNTQYF
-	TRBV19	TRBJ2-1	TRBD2	TGTGCCAGTAGTGGTAGCTGGGGGAGGGTGTCCTACAATGAGCAGTTCTTC	CASSGSWGRVSYNEQFF
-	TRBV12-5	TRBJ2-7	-	TGTGCTAGTGGTTTGGTAGTCACGGGGAAGTTGGACGAGCAGTACTTC	CASGLVVTGKLDEQYF
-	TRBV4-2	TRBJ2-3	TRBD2	TGTGCCAGCAGCCAAGGGGCGGGGGGCCCCCATACGCAGTATTTT	CASSQGAGGPHTQYF
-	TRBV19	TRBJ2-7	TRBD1	TGTGCCAGTAGTATAGAAGGGACAGCTGTACGGCAGTACTTC	CASSIEGTAVRQYF
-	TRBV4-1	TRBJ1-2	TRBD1	TGCGCCAGCAGCCAAGATGGACAGGCCCTCACCTATGGCTACACCTTC	CASSQDGQALTYGYTF
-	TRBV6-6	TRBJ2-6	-	TGTGCCAGCAGTATCAGGGCTGGGGCCAACGTCCTGACTTTC	CASSIRAGANVLTF